These 4 T cell receptor beta chains came from one sample sequenced in a study of blood T cell repertoires in COVID-19. TCRdb keeps only in-frame clones here, not all; method: immunoSEQ multiplex PCR. The sample contains roughly 40,000 clones, 85% to 90% of which appear only once. The sample comprised peripheral blood. Every receptor here comes from a man aged 45 to 65 with active COVID-19.

The chain employs TRBV27 and TRBJ1-5, with unresolved D. Germline-derived CDR1 and CDR2 are MNHEY and SMNVEV (reference sequence). Trimming stripped 6 bases from V and 1 base from J, with 10 bases between. CDR3 size: 14 residues. Here the CDR3 DNA reads TGTGCCAGCAGAACACAGTCGAGCAATCAGCCCCAGCATTTT. This gives the protein CASRTQSSNQPQHF.

The chain uses TRBV2 and TRBJ2-3; 8 bases map to TRBD1. V lost 4 bases to trimming and J lost 4 bases; unmatched junction nucleotides: 4. Per the germline V gene, CDR1 is SNHLY and CDR2 is FYNNEI. The CDR3 runs 14 residues. CDR3 amino acids: CASSGGQGSDTQYF. The CDR3 DNA reads TGTGCCAGCAGTGGCGGACAGGGTTCAGATACGCAGTATTTT.

Only one count was recorded for this clone. This rearrangement joins TRBV28 to TRBJ1-6; 9 positions agree with TRBD1. The CDR3 length is 18 residues. CDR1 MDHEN and CDR2 SYDVKM come from the germline V gene. After removal of 4 bases from V and 10 bases from J, the junction contained 17 bases not matched to a gene. The CDR3 sequence is CASSYLSLRTGVGSPLHF. CDR3 bases: TGTGCCAGCAGTTATCTATCCTTACGGACAGGGGTGGGCTCACCCCTCCACTTT. The variable domain in full, completed from reference TRBV28 and TRBJ1-6, reads DVKVTQSSRYLVKRTGEKVFLECVQDMDHENMFWYRQDPGLGLRLIYFSYDVKMKEKGDIPEGYSVSREKKERFSLILESASTNQTSMYLCASSYLSLRTGVGSPLHFGNGTRLTVT.

The V call is TRBV7-8, the J call TRBJ2-7, with 10 bases aligning to TRBD1. Germline V CDR1 and CDR2: SGHVS, FQNEAQ. Trimming cost V 4 bases and J 1 base; bases outside gene matches: 1. The CDR3 runs to 14 residues. CDR3 coding DNA: TGTGCCAGCAGCTGGGACAGGGGTTCCTACGAGCAGTACTTC. Protein sequence: CASSWDRGSYEQYF.